The 8 T cell receptor beta chains reported below all come from one sample, sequenced in a study of radiation and T cells in renal cell carcinoma (TCRdb year 2020). The intended sense of this specimen's time point label: baseline pretreatment blood. The treatment or condition label, read with the paper, signifies: 15 Gy SBRT to primary tumor, nephrectomy 4 weeks later. Library creation used the immunoSEQ multiplex PCR assay. TCRdb holds this immuneACCESS table with in-frame rearrangements only. Some clones are missing; in checked studies, unresolved V genes explain under half, and the rest has no known cause. The sample has approximately 94,000 clones on record, over 65% of them singletons. 5% to 8% of the sample lies in the top ten. The specimen was blood, collected from a patient whose treatment included radiotherapy and nephrectomy. The receptors derive from a man in his fifties or sixties with renal cell carcinoma.

The chain uses TRBV7-2 and TRBJ2-5; D unresolved. CDR3 length equals 14 residues. The V end was cut by 3 bases, the J end by 7 bases, with 15 bases between. Germline lookup yields CDR1 SGHTA and CDR2 FQGNSA. The CDR3 loop reads CASSFRLADGTQYF. The DNA of the CDR3 is TGTGCCAGCAGCTTTAGGTTGGCGGATGGGACCCAGTACTTC.

This chain links TRBV5-4 with TRBJ2-7; the D call may be TRBD1 or TRBD2 (5 bases each). Trimming pared 0 bases from V and 4 bases from J, leaving 17 bases between. Germline CDR1 SGHNT, CDR2 YYREEE (reference sequence). CDR3 size: 16 residues. The CDR3 reads CASSLVTGLTGYEQYF. The CDR3 DNA reads TGTGCCAGCAGCTTGGTGACGGGGCTAACCGGGTACGAGCAGTACTTC.

This sequence joins TRBV19 and TRBJ2-2, with D perhaps TRBD2 (5 bases). V was shortened by 3 bases and J by 1 base, with 12 bases between the two germline ends. Germline V gene lookup returns CDR1 LNHDA and CDR2 SQIVND (reference sequence). The CDR3 contains 16 residues. The CDR3 DNA follows: TGTGCCAGTAGTATTTATCCGGGGAGGAACACCGGGGAGCTGTTTTTT. As protein: CASSIYPGRNTGELFF.

This sequence joins TRBV4-1 and TRBJ2-7; D not certain. The CDR3 contains 13 residues. Germline assignment: CDR1 MGHRA and CDR2 YSYEKL. V gave up 3 bases and J gave up 4 bases, with 10 bases separating them. CDR3 coding DNA: TGCGCCAGCAGCCAGATCGGACGTTACGAGCAGTACTTC. Translation gives CASSQIGRYEQYF.

The CDR3 is CASSWDTSGITDTQYF. DNA for the CDR3: TGCGCCAGCAGCTGGGACACTAGCGGGATCACAGATACGCAGTATTTT. This chain connects TRBV5-1 to TRBJ2-3; 10 bases are a match to TRBD2. Germline CDR1 SGHRS, CDR2 YFSETQ. V trimming: 3 bases; J trimming: 2 bases; junction bases outside the gene matches: 6. The length of the CDR3 is 16 residues.

This chain joins TRBV9 and TRBJ2-3, with 14 bases lining up with TRBD2. The CDR3 is made up of 19 amino acids. Germline V gene lookup returns CDR1 SGDLS and CDR2 YYNGEE. Trimming cost V 3 bases and J 6 bases; bases outside gene matches: 15. The CDR3 DNA sequence: TGTGCCAGCAGCGCCCGCGGGACTAGCGGGAGAGGTGGGGTGGATACGCAGTATTTT. Translation gives CASSARGTSGRGGVDTQYF.

The chain employs TRBV7-2 and TRBJ2-7, with TRBD1 matching 7 bases. Trimming removed 1 base from V and 1 base from J; junction bases left unmatched: 4. The germline V gene has CDR1 SGHTA and CDR2 FQGNSA. This CDR3 is 15 amino acids long. The CDR3 bases are TGTGCCAGCAGCTTAGTACAGGGGCCTTCCTACGAGCAGTACTTC. Amino acid sequence: CASSLVQGPSYEQYF.

The chain carries TRBV27 and TRBJ2-1; D tentatively fits TRBD1 or TRBD2 (5 bases each). In germline, CDR1 is MNHEY, CDR2 SMNVEV (reference sequence). The CDR3 loop spans 16 amino acids. Trimming pared 0 bases from V and 11 bases from J, leaving 20 bases between. CDR3 nucleotides: TGTGCCAGCAGTTTATCAAACCTGATTGGGACCTATCAGCAGTTCTTC. Translated: CASSLSNLIGTYQQFF.